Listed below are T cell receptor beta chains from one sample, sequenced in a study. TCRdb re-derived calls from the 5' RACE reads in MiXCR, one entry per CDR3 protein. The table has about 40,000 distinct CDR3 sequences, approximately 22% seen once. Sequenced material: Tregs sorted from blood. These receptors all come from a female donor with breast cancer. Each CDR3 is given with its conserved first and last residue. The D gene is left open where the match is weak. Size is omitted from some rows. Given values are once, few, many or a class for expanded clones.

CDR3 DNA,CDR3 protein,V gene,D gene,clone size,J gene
TGTGCCAGCAGCTTAAATAGCGGGATTAGCGGCGGCTACGAGCAGTACTTC,CASSLNSGISGGYEQYF,TRBV7-4,TRBD2,NA,TRBJ2-7
TGCAGTGCTAGAGATCCACGGGGTTCGTACACTGAAGCTTTCTTT,CSARDPRGSYTEAFF,TRBV20-1,NA,NA,TRBJ1-1
TGCAGTGCTAACCCGGACGGCCCAGAAAAACTGTTTTTT,CSANPDGPEKLFF,TRBV20-1,NA,many,TRBJ1-4
TGTGCCAGCAGCACTAGCGGGAGGGAGGAGTACTTC,CASSTSGREEYF,TRBV5-4,TRBD2,NA,TRBJ2-4
TGTGCCAGCAGCCTAGTTGACTCAAACCCCACAGATACGCAGTATTTT,CASSLVDSNPTDTQYF,TRBV7-8,NA,few,TRBJ2-3
TGTGCCAGCAGCGAGGGTAGCGAGAACACCGGGGAGCTGTTTTTT,CASSEGSENTGELFF,TRBV9,NA,NA,TRBJ2-2
TGTGCCAGCAGTTTCCAGGGAGTAACCTACGAGCAGTACTTC,CASSFQGVTYEQYF,TRBV12-3/TRBV12-4,NA,NA,TRBJ2-7
TGTGCCAGCAGGAAGTGGGACAGGGCCCACGCGAACACCGGGGAGCTGTTTTTT,CASRKWDRAHANTGELFF,TRBV27,TRBD1,many,TRBJ2-2
TGTGCCAGCAGTGAGACAGGGACGGGCACTGAAGCTTTCTTT,CASSETGTGTEAFF,TRBV6-6,TRBD1,many,TRBJ1-1
TGTGCCAGCAGTTCTGGCGGATCCTACGAGCAGTACTTC,CASSSGGSYEQYF,TRBV27,NA,many,TRBJ2-7
TGCGCCAGCAGCTTCCTTGCGGGGGGGCTTGAAGGAGGGCCCCAGTACTTC,CASSFLAGGLEGGPQYF,TRBV5-1,TRBD2,few,TRBJ2-5
TGTGCCAGCAGGAGGACAGCTGGAAACACCATATATTTT,CASRRTAGNTIYF,TRBV11-2,NA,NA,TRBJ1-3
TGCAGTGCCCGGGGACGGCTCTTAAATCAGCCCCAGCATTTT,CSARGRLLNQPQHF,TRBV20-1,NA,many,TRBJ1-5
TGTGCCAGCAGTCAAAAGTATCGGGACAGGGGGCTTACTCCGTCTAGCAATCAGCCCCAGCATTTT,CASSQKYRDRGLTPSSNQPQHF,TRBV27,TRBD1,NA,TRBJ1-5
TGTGCCAGCAGTTGGACTAGCGGGAGCACAGATACGCAGTATTTT,CASSWTSGSTDTQYF,TRBV6-2/TRBV6-3,TRBD2,many,TRBJ2-3
TGTGCCAGCAGTTTATATGTGGGCGGAGAAGCTTTCTTT,CASSLYVGGEAFF,TRBV27,NA,many,TRBJ1-1
TGCAGTGCTAGAGATCTTGAGACAGGGACAATGAACACTGAAGCTTTCTTT,CSARDLETGTMNTEAFF,TRBV20-1,TRBD1,NA,TRBJ1-1
TGTGCCAGCAGTGATTCGGTCCGCACAGATACGCAGTATTTT,CASSDSVRTDTQYF,TRBV2,NA,NA,TRBJ2-3
TGTGCCAGCAGTTACCCCGGAACAAAGCAGTTCTTC,CASSYPGTKQFF,TRBV6-2/TRBV6-3,NA,few,TRBJ2-1
TGCAGTGCTAGAGAGGGGGGGGGGAACACTGAAGCTTTCTTT,CSAREGGGNTEAFF,TRBV20-1,NA,NA,TRBJ1-1
TGTGCCAGCAGCCATGAACTCCCCCCCGGGGTGAATGAGCAGTTCTTC,CASSHELPPGVNEQFF,TRBV4-2,NA,many,TRBJ2-1
TGTGCCACCAGTGACTCCCCTGGACAGGGGACTCAAGAGACCCAGTACTTC,CATSDSPGQGTQETQYF,TRBV24-1,TRBD1,NA,TRBJ2-5
TGTGCCAGCAGCCACGGACTAGCGGGAGAGTCCGGCGAGCAGTACTTC,CASSHGLAGESGEQYF,TRBV4-2,TRBD2,NA,TRBJ2-7
TGTGCCAGCAGCTTGAACAGCCTACTCAATCAGCCCCAGCATTTT,CASSLNSLLNQPQHF,TRBV5-5,NA,few,TRBJ1-5
TGTGCCAGTACGGGGAGACGTACGGGAGAGTACGAGCAGTACTTC,CASTGRRTGEYEQYF,TRBV19,NA,NA,TRBJ2-7
TGCGCCAGCAGCTCGACCCTGGACAGGGGGGCCGAAAAACTGTTTTTT,CASSSTLDRGAEKLFF,TRBV5-1,TRBD1,NA,TRBJ1-4
TGTGCCTGGAGTGTTGGACAGGGGATGAAAAACATTCAGTACTTC,CAWSVGQGMKNIQYF,TRBV30,TRBD1,few,TRBJ2-4
TGTGCCAGCAGCGTACTCGGCCGGAGTGAGCAGTTCTTC,CASSVLGRSEQFF,TRBV9,NA,NA,TRBJ2-1
TGTACCAGCAGCTTGGGGACAGGGATCTACGAGCTGTACTTC,CTSSLGTGIYELYF,TRBV11-2,TRBD1,NA,TRBJ2-7
TGTGCCAGCGCTAGCCTACTTGCGGGACAAACCTACGAGCAGTACTTC,CASASLLAGQTYEQYF,TRBV7-9,NA,NA,TRBJ2-7
TGCGCCAGCAGCTTGGTACAGGGGGAACGGCACGGCTACACCTTC,CASSLVQGERHGYTF,TRBV5-1,TRBD1,many,TRBJ1-2
TGCGCCAGCAGCTTGATAGTCGATCAAGAGACCCAGTACTTC,CASSLIVDQETQYF,TRBV5-1,NA,NA,TRBJ2-5
TGTGCCTGGAGTGTACAAGGTTCCTACGAGCAGTACTTC,CAWSVQGSYEQYF,TRBV30,NA,NA,TRBJ2-7
TGCAGCGTTGATGTGGGCAGAATGAACACTGAAGCTTTCTTT,CSVDVGRMNTEAFF,TRBV29-1,NA,few,TRBJ1-1
TGCGCCAGCAGCCAGAAAACGGGACCTCAGGAGGTCTACGAGCAGTACTTC,CASSQKTGPQEVYEQYF,TRBV5-1,NA,NA,TRBJ2-7
TGTGCCAGCAGCCATGGGGGGGATGCCTATAATTCACCCCTCCACTTT,CASSHGGDAYNSPLHF,TRBV3-1,NA,few,TRBJ1-6
TGTGCCAGCAGCTTACCAGGGGTTGGGGCCAACGTCCTGACTTTC,CASSLPGVGANVLTF,TRBV7-9,NA,NA,TRBJ2-6
TGTGCCAGCAGTTTACCTCAAACAGGGGGCTTCTACGAGCAGTACTTC,CASSLPQTGGFYEQYF,TRBV28,TRBD1,NA,TRBJ2-7
TGTGCCTGGAGTCTCTCGACCGGGGAGCCGTTTTTT,CAWSLSTGEPFF,TRBV30,NA,NA,TRBJ2-2
TGCAGTGCTGGCGGACTAGCGGGAGGGCAAGAGACCCAGTACTTC,CSAGGLAGGQETQYF,TRBV20-1,TRBD2,many,TRBJ2-5
TGTGCCAGCAGTTTGATGGCGGGAGGGCCCCAAGAGACCCAGTACTTC,CASSLMAGGPQETQYF,TRBV28,TRBD2,few,TRBJ2-5
TGCGCCAGCAGCTCTTTGACAGGGTATAGCACTGAAGCTTTCTTT,CASSSLTGYSTEAFF,TRBV5-1,TRBD1,NA,TRBJ1-1
TGTGCCAGCAGCACTGGTCCGGGACAGGGGACTAATGAAAAACGGTTTTTT,CASSTGPGQGTNEKRFF,TRBV5-6,TRBD1,NA,TRBJ1-4
TGTGCCAGCAATTTAGGCGGGGTGGAGCAGTACTTC,CASNLGGVEQYF,TRBV12-3/TRBV12-4,NA,NA,TRBJ2-7
TGCGCCAGCAGCCTTCCAGGACAGGGGGCCGCGCGAAATGAGCAGTTCTTC,CASSLPGQGAARNEQFF,TRBV5-1,TRBD1,NA,TRBJ2-1
TGTGCCAGCAGCCAAGAGGGCCGGGAGACGGATGAGCAGTACTTC,CASSQEGRETDEQYF,TRBV3-1,NA,many,TRBJ2-7
TGTGCCAGCAGCCAAGACACCCGGGGTACCCAGTACTTC,CASSQDTRGTQYF,TRBV3-1,NA,few,TRBJ2-5